Shown below are 5 T cell receptor beta chains from a single sample sequenced in a study of response to subunit inactivated influenza vaccine. TCRdb re-called the RT-PCR reads through MiXCR, storing one row per CDR3 protein. The data show a few hundred thousand distinct CDR3 sequences, approximately 9.9% seen once. This specimen consisted of PBMCs from blood, obtained about 40 days after vaccination. The source is a man aged 45-65 years who received an inactivated influenza vaccine.

The chain is built from TRBV12-3 or TRBV12-4 and TRBJ1-4; D uncertain. Deletions cut 3 bases from V and 5 bases from J, with 13 bases between. This CDR3 contains 15 residues. In DNA form, the CDR3 reads TGTGCCAGCAGTTTTTTAGGACTAATAAATGAAAAACTGTTTTTT. It translates to CASSFLGLINEKLFF.

This clonotype was found many times. V gene TRBV4-3 combines with J gene TRBJ1-5; D perhaps matches TRBD1 (5 bases). Germline assignment: CDR1 LGHNA and CDR2 YSLEER. Trimming cost V 0 bases and J 4 bases, with 13 bases left between them. This CDR3 is built from 16 residues. The CDR3 bases are TGCGCCAGCAGCCAAGATTGGGACCCATCGAATCAGCCCCAGCATTTT. The encoded protein is CASSQDWDPSNQPQHF.

This clonotype was detected ten times or more. The rearrangement links TRBV7-9 to TRBJ1-2; D remains unclear. This CDR3 has 12 amino acids. Between the trimmed V and J ends, which lost 5 bases and 5 bases, there was a span of 9 bases. The germline CDR1 and CDR2 sequences are SEHNR and FQNEAQ (reference sequence). For the CDR3, the DNA is TGTGCCAGCAGCGCGGCATCGTATGGCTACACCTTC. Its protein is CASSAASYGYTF.

Many counts were recorded for this clonotype. V is TRBV10-3 and J is TRBJ2-3, with TRBD2 matching over 11 bases. In germline, CDR1 is ENHRY, CDR2 SYGVKD. The CDR3 is 14 amino acids. With 6 bases clipped from V and 3 bases from J, the junction kept 2 bases outside the gene matches. CDR3 region: CAIRTSGVTDTQYF. The CDR3 nucleotides read TGTGCCATCAGGACTAGCGGGGTAACAGATACGCAGTATTTT.

Ten or more counts support this clonotype. J is TRBJ1-1 and V is TRBV9; TRBD1 matches at 9 bases. The germline CDR1 and CDR2 sequences are SGDLS and YYNGEE. J gave up 9 bases and V 0 bases, and 9 bases lay outside the gene matches. The CDR3 contains 15 residues. The CDR3, as DNA: TGTGCCAGCAGCGTAGACGGGACAGGGAAGGGGAAAGCTTTCTTT. This sequence encodes CASSVDGTGKGKAFF.